A single TCR beta chain is shown here with its context. Its antigen is still unknown. Donors were nominally healthy when sampled, though unrecorded immune exposures were likely. The data were taken from a study of cytomegalovirus exposure and HLA in healthy donors. Findings and caveats of the study: Later work found most CMV-associated TCR beta chains apparently HLA-restricted. HLA allele associations emerged for roughly 17,000 TCR beta sequences in a later analysis, at 0.05 false discovery rate.

CDR1 is SGHDT and CDR2 is YYEEEE in the germline V gene. The CDR3 runs to 14 residues. Losses at the gene ends were 3 bases for V and 5 bases for J; bases not matched to a gene: 7. With 60 Vbeta and 13 Jbeta primers, the PCR was carried out. Assay used: immunoSEQ multiplex PCR; TCRdb lists only in-frame clones, some missing. This table has 120,000 to 150,000 clones, around 80% appearing once. This clonotype was obtained from a man aged 30 to 39 in good health and CMV-seronegative. The specimen was PBMCs. The chain joins TRBV5-6 to TRBJ2-5, with TRBD2 identical over 7 bases. This CDR3 reads CASSSEREMETQYF. CDR3 nucleotide sequence: TGTGCCAGCAGCTCGGAGCGGGAAATGGAGACCCAGTACTTC.